This TCR beta chain was sequenced in a study of cytomegalovirus exposure and HLA in healthy donors. Germline V CDR1 and CDR2: MNHEY, SMNVEV (reference sequence). The CDR3 is made up of 13 amino acids. V dropped 3 bases and J dropped 5 bases, with 10 bases sitting between them. Findings and caveats of the study: In a later analysis, about 17,000 TCR beta sequences were associated with HLA alleles at 0.05 false discovery rate. Of the V segments, some could not be distinguished, including TRBV6-2 and TRBV6-3, and were excluded. Across donors, sequencing depth was assumed by presence/absence analyses to be roughly uniform. Rates of TCR association differed by HLA locus in a later analysis, with DRB1 highest and HLA-C lowest.

Primers for the PCR totalled 60 Vbeta and 13 Jbeta. Here immunoSEQ multiplex PCR was the method, and the copy in TCRdb shows in-frame clones only, minus some. The data show 150,000 to 200,000 clones, with 70% to 75% seen just once and under 5.5% held by the top ten. In regard to this clone: The antigen is undetermined.

This sequence originates from a man between 18 and 35 years old in good health and CMV-seropositive. Input material: PBMCs. J is TRBJ1-1 and V is TRBV27; a weak D match, TRBD1 (5 bases). CDR3 bases: TGTGCCAGCAGTTTGGAAGGGGTGACTGAAGCTTTCTTT. Translation gives CASSLEGVTEAFF.